This TCR beta chain was captured in a study of blood T cell repertoires in COVID-19. Germline values: CDR1 SGHRS, CDR2 YFSETQ. This CDR3 has 16 amino acids. The trim removed 2 bases at V and 1 base at J, leaving 4 bases unmatched. Clones were sequenced by immunoSEQ multiplex PCR, and TCRdb holds only the in-frame ones, with some missing. The table lists 200,000 to 250,000 clones, about 85% of them singletons. Sequenced: PBMCs or T cells enriched from blood (not recorded which). The rearrangement links TRBV5-1 to TRBJ2-5; 11 nucleotides match TRBD2. The clonotype comes from a man in his forties who had recovered from COVID-19. The CDR3, as DNA: TGCGCCAGCAGCTTCTCGGGACTAGCGGCCCAAGAGACCCAGTACTTC. This codes for CASSFSGLAAQETQYF.